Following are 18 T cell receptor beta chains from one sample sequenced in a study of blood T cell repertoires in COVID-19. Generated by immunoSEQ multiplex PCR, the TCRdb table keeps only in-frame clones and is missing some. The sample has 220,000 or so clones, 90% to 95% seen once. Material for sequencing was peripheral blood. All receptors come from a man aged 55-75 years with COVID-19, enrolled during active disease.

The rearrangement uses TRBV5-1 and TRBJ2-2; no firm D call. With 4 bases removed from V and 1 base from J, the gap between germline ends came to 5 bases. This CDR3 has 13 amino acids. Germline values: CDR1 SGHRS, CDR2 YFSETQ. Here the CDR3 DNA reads TGCGCCAGCAGCGCAGGGAACACCGGGGAGCTGTTTTTT. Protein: CASSAGNTGELFF.

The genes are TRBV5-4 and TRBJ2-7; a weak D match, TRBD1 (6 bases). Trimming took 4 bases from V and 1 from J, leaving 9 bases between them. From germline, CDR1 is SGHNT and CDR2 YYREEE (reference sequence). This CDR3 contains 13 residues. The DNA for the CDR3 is TGTGCCAGCAGCGCCGGGACATCCTACGAGCAGTACTTC. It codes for CASSAGTSYEQYF.

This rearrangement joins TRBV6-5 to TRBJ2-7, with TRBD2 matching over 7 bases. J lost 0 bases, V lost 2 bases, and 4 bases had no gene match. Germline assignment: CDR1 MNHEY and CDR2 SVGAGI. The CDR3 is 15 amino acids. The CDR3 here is CASSYRRESSYEQYF. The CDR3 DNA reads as TGTGCCAGCAGTTACAGGCGGGAGAGCTCCTACGAGCAGTACTTC.

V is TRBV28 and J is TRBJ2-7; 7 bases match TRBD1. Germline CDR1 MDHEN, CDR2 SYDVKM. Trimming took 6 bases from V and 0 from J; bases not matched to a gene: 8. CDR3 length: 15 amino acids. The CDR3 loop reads CASRPTGVPSYEQYF. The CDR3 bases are TGTGCCAGCAGGCCTACAGGGGTCCCCTCCTACGAGCAGTACTTC. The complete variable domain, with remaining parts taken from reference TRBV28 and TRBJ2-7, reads DVKVTQSSRYLVKRTGEKVFLECVQDMDHENMFWYRQDPGLGLRLIYFSYDVKMKEKGDIPEGYSVSREKKERFSLILESASTNQTSMYLCASRPTGVPSYEQYFGPGTRLTVT.

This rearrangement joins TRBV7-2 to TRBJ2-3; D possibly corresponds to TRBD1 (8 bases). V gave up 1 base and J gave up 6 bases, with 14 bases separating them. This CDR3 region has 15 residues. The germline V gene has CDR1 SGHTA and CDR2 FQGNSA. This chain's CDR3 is CASSLDHRGGDTQYF. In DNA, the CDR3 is TGTGCCAGCAGCTTAGATCACAGGGGGGGCGATACGCAGTATTTT.

CDR3 residues: CASSFRGGTGELFF. The CDR3 DNA is TGTGCCAGCAGCTTCCGGGGGGGGACCGGGGAGCTGTTTTTT. V and J are TRBV5-5 and TRBJ2-2; 8 bases agree with TRBD2. This CDR3 is 14 amino acids long. CDR1 and CDR2 from the germline V gene are SGHKS and YYEKEE (reference sequence). The V and J ends lost 2 bases and 5 bases, in that order; junction bases with no gene match: 2.

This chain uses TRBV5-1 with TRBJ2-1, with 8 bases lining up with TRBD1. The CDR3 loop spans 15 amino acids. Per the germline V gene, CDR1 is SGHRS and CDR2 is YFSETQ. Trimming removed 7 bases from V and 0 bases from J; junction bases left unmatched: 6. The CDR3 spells CASLPGTGSYNEQFF. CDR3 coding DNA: TGCGCCAGCCTTCCCGGGACAGGCTCCTACAATGAGCAGTTCTTC.

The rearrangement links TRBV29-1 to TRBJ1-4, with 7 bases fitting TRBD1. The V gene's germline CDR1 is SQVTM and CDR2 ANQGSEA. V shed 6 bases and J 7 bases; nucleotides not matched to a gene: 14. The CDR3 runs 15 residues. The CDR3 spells CSVASKGTVGEKLFF. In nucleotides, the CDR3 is TGCAGCGTCGCCTCAAAGGGGACAGTGGGTGAAAAACTGTTTTTT.

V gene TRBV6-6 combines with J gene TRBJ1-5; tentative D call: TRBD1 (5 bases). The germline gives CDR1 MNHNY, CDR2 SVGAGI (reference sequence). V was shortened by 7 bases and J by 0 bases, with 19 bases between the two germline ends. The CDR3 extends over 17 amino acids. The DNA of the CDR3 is TGTGCCAGCATTCGATCGGGGGGAACCGATAGCAATCAGCCCCAGCATTTT. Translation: CASIRSGGTDSNQPQHF.

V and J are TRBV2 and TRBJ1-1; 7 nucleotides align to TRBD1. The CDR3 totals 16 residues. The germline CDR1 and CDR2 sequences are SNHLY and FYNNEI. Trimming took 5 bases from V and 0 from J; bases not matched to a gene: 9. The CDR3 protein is CASSYVWGTVNTEAFF. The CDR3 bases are TGTGCCAGCAGTTACGTCTGGGGGACAGTGAACACTGAAGCTTTCTTT.

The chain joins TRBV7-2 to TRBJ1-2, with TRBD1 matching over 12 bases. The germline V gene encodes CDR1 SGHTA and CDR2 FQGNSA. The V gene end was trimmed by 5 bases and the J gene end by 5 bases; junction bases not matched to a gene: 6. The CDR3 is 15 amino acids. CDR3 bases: TGTGCCAGCAGCGACCTGGGACAGGGGGCATATGGCTACACCTTC. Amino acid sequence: CASSDLGQGAYGYTF.

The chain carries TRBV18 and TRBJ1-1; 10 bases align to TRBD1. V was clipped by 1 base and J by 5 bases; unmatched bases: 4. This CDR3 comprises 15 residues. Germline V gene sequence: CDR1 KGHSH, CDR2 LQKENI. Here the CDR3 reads CASSPRRDRGTEAFF. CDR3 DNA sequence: TGTGCCAGCTCACCACGCCGGGACAGGGGTACTGAAGCTTTCTTT.

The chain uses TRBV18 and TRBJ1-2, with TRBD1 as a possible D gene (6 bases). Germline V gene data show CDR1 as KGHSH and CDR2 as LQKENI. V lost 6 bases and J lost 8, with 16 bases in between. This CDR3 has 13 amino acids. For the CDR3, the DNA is TGTGCCAGCTCGACCCCGGGGGGCGCGGGCTACACCTTC. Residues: CASSTPGGAGYTF.

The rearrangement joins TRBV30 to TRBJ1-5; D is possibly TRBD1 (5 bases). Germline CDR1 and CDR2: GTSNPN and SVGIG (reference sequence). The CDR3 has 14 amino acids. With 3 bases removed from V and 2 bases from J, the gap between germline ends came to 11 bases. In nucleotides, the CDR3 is TGTGCCTGGAGCCCGGGGGGTGGCAATCAGCCCCAGCATTTT. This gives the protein CAWSPGGGNQPQHF.

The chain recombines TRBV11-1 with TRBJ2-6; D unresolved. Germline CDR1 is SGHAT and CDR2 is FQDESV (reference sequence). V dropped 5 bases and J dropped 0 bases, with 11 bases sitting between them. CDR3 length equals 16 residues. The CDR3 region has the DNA TGTGCCAGCAGCCCCCGCAGCGCCTCTGGGGCCAACGTCCTGACTTTC. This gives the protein CASSPRSASGANVLTF.

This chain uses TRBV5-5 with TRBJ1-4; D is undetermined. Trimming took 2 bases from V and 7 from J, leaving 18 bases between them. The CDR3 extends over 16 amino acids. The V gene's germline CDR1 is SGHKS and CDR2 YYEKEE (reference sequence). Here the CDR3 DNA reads TGTGCCAGCAGCTTTCCCCGGACGGGGAGTCCTGAAAAACTGTTTTTT. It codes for CASSFPRTGSPEKLFF.

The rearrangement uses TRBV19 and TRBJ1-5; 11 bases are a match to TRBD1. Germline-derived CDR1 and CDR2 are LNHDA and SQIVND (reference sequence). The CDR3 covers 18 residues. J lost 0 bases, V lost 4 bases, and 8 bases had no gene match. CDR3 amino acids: CASSTSGQGDSSNQPQHF. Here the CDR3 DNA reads TGTGCCAGTAGTACCTCGGGACAGGGGGATAGTAGCAATCAGCCCCAGCATTTT. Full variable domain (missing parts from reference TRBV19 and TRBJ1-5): DGGITQSPKYLFRKEGQNVTLSCEQNLNHDAMYWYRQDPGQGLRLIYYSQIVNDFQKGDIAEGYSVSREKKESFPLTVTSAQKNPTAFYLCASSTSGQGDSSNQPQHFGDGTRLSIL.

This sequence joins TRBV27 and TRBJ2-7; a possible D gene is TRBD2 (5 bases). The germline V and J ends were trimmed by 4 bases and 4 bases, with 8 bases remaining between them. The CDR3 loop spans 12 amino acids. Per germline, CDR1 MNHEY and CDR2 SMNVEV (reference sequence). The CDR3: CASSSRGYEQYF. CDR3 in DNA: TGTGCCAGCAGTTCCCGGGGTTACGAGCAGTACTTC.